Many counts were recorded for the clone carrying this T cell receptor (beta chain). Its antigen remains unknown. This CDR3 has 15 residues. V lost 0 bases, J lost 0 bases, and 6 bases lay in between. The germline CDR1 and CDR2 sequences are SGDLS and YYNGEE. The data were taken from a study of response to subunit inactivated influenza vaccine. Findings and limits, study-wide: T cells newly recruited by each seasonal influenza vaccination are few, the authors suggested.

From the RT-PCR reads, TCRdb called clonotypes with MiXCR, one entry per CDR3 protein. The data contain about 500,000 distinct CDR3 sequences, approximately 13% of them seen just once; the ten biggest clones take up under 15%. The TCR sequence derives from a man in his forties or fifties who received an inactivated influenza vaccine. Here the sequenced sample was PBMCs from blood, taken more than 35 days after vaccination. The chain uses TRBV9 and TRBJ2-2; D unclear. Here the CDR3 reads CASSVGQANTGELFF. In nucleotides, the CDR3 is TGTGCCAGCAGCGTAGGTCAGGCGAACACCGGGGAGCTGTTTTTT. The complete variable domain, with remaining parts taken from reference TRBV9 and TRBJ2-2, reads DSGVTQTPKHLITATGQRVTLRCSPRSGDLSVYWYQQSLDQGLQFLIQYYNGEERAKGNILERFSAQQFPDLHSELNLSSLELGDSALYFCASSVGQANTGELFFGEGSRLTVL.